Each of the 13 T cell receptor beta chains below was sequenced from the same sample in a study of blood T cells in healthy people across ages (dated by TCRdb to the mid-2010s). Preparation of the library involved 5' RACE. This sample was sequenced with an Illumina HiSeq 2500. The second PCR ran for about 7 to 11 cycles and used a J-beta primer mix along with a sample-barcoded 5' primer. TCRdb reprocessing: public reads trimmed at Q25 with fastp, clones called with MiXCR, in-frame beta chains kept. CDR3 protein sequences are deduplicated, and each keeps its most common genes and DNA. The sample table lists about a million distinct CDR3 sequences, less than 45% of them with a count of one. In total, the top ten clones hold approximately 14% of the sample. Sequenced material: blood. These receptor sequences come from a man younger than 35 in good health.

The chain recombines TRBV29-1 with TRBJ1-6, with a tentative D call TRBD1 (6 bases). Trimming took 6 bases from V and 10 from J, leaving 19 bases between them. Germline CDR1 and CDR2: SQVTM and ANQGSEA. CDR3 length: 14 amino acids. CDR3 region: CSVAEARTGSPLHF. The DNA for the CDR3 is TGCAGCGTGGCCGAGGCTCGCACAGGGTCACCCCTCCACTTT.

The chain uses TRBV14 and TRBJ1-4; possibly TRBD1 for D (6 bases). This CDR3 has 13 residues. Between the trimmed V and J ends, which lost 8 bases and 8 bases, there was a span of 15 bases. In germline, CDR1 is SGHDN, CDR2 FVKESK. The CDR3 region is CASATGPREKLFF. CDR3 nucleotide sequence: TGTGCCAGCGCGACAGGCCCTCGGGAAAAACTGTTTTTT.

The CDR3 nucleotides are TGTGCCAGCAGCTTAGCGGCAGGGAAGCATAACAATGAGCAGTTCTTC. Encoded protein: CASSLAAGKHNNEQFF. The chain combines TRBV7-2 with TRBJ2-1, with D possibly matching TRBD1 (5 bases). This CDR3 is 16 amino acids long. The germline V gene has CDR1 SGHTA and CDR2 FQGNSA. Trimming took off 0 bases at V and 5 bases at J, with 14 bases between the two ends.

Notes on this clonotype: The junction differs from germline at one of its ends, possibly a read error. This rearrangement joins TRBV27 to TRBJ1-2; no reliable D call. The germline V gene has CDR1 MNHEY and CDR2 SMNVEV (reference sequence). The CDR3 is 15 amino acids. The CDR3 region has the DNA TGTGTCAGCAGTCCCCATGAGGGCCAGAGCTATGGCTACACCTTC. Translating it yields CVSSPHEGQSYGYTF.

The V call is TRBV10-3, the J call TRBJ1-1; D might be TRBD1 (6 bases). V gave up 0 bases and J gave up 8 bases, with 16 bases separating them. This CDR3 is built from 15 residues. Germline values: CDR1 ENHRY, CDR2 SYGVKD. This CDR3 is CAISESWGAREEAFF. The CDR3 nucleotides read TGTGCCATCAGTGAGTCTTGGGGGGCGCGTGAGGAAGCTTTCTTT.

This clonotype was detected ten times or more. V usage is TRBV4-3 and J usage is TRBJ2-3, with a weak D call TRBD1 (5 bases). The CDR3 covers 13 residues. The V and J ends lost 0 bases and 7 bases respectively, with 8 bases between them. CDR1 is LGHNA and CDR2 is YSLEER in the germline V gene. The CDR3 nucleotides are TGCGCCAGCAGCCAAGAGCCAGGGAATACGCAGTATTTT. Protein product: CASSQEPGNTQYF.

The table lists this clonotype with a few counts. This chain connects TRBV20-1 to TRBJ1-2; perhaps TRBD1 as D (6 bases). CDR1 and CDR2 (germline): DFQATT, SNEGSKA (reference sequence). The ends were cut back, 6 bases at V and 4 bases at J, with 15 bases in the middle. This CDR3 is built from 13 residues. CDR3 DNA: TGCAGTGCCGTGGGACACCGGATCTATGGCTACACCTTC. Protein sequence: CSAVGHRIYGYTF.

The V gene is TRBV10-3, the J gene TRBJ1-5; D gene unclear. Between the trimmed V and J ends, which lost 7 bases and 4 bases, there was a span of 17 bases. The CDR3 has 15 amino acids. CDR1 is ENHRY and CDR2 is SYGVKD in the germline V gene. The CDR3 DNA sequence: TGTGCCATCATGAGTACGACGGCCGAAAATCAGCCCCAGCATTTT. Its protein product is CAIMSTTAENQPQHF.

The chain carries TRBV28 and TRBJ1-1; TRBD1 is a possible D gene (6 bases). Germline V CDR1 and CDR2: MDHEN, SYDVKM. CDR3 size: 18 residues. The V end lost 6 bases, the J end lost 0 bases, and 23 bases lay between the germline ends. In DNA, the CDR3 is TGTGCCAGCAGCCCCAGTCGGGGACAAAATCCAATGAACACTGAAGCTTTCTTT. Protein sequence: CASSPSRGQNPMNTEAFF.

The chain employs TRBV11-3 and TRBJ2-5, with D maybe TRBD1 (6 bases). V lost 1 base and J lost 5, with 17 bases in between. The length of the CDR3 is 16 residues. The germline CDR1 and CDR2 sequences are SGHNT and YENEEA. The CDR3 DNA reads TGTGCCAGCAGCTTAGGGGCAGGGGAAGTTGTGGAGACCCAGTACTTC. This encodes CASSLGAGEVVETQYF.

On this clonotype: Relative to the germline gene, one junction end is altered; a read error may explain this. This chain joins TRBV11-2 and TRBJ2-1; maybe TRBD1 (5 bases). The CDR3 has 18 residues. Germline V gene data show CDR1 as SGHAT and CDR2 as FQNNGV. The CDR3 DNA is TGTACCAGCAGCTCTTATAAGGCAGGGCTGAGCTCCTACAATGAGCAGTTCTTC. Translating gives CTSSSYKAGLSSYNEQFF.

This chain links TRBV11-2 with TRBJ1-4; D gene uncertain. V was cut by 1 base and J by 5 bases, with 5 bases left in between. This CDR3 contains 13 residues. CDR1 SGHAT and CDR2 FQNNGV come from the germline V gene. CDR3 sequence: CASSLVKNEKLFF. CDR3 DNA: TGTGCCAGCAGCTTAGTTAAGAATGAAAAACTGTTTTTT.

The rearrangement links TRBV7-9 to TRBJ2-3; D assignment may be TRBD1 or TRBD2 (5 bases each). V lost 4 bases and J lost 2, with 19 bases in between. The CDR3 length is 17 residues. Germline V gene data show CDR1 as SEHNR and CDR2 as FQNEAQ (reference sequence). Written as DNA, the CDR3 is TGTGCCAGCAGCTCCAGGGCCTCCACGAGGGCCACAGATACGCAGTATTTT. It codes for CASSSRASTRATDTQYF.